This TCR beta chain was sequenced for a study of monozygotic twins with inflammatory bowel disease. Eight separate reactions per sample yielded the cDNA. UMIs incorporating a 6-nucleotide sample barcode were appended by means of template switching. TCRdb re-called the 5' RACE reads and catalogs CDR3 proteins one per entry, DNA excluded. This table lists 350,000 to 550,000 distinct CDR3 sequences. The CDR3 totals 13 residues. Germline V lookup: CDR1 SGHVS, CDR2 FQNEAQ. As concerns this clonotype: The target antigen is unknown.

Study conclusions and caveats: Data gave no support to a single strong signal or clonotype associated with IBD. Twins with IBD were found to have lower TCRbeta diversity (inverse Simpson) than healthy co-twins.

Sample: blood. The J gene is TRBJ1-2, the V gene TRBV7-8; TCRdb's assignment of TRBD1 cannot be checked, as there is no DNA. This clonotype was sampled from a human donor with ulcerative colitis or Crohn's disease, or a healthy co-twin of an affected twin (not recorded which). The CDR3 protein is CASSFNRASGYTF. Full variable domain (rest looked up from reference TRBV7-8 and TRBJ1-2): GAGVSQSPRYKVAKRGQDVALRCDPISGHVSLFWYQQALGQGPEFLTYFQNEAQLDKSGLPSDRFFAERPEGSVSTLKIQRTQQEDSAVYLCASSFNRASGYTFGSGTRLTVV.